This T cell receptor (beta chain) is drawn from a study of blood T cell repertoires in COVID-19. Participants came from about 23 US areas, aged about 18 to 89 years. In Cohort 3, a recovered donor had either two negative PCRs, clearance, or symptom resolution. Per the original methods: The authors estimated nucleated cell counts from reference gene primer amplification. Clones were sequenced by immunoSEQ multiplex PCR, and TCRdb holds only the in-frame ones, with some missing. That table gives V, J and clone size, and the DNA gave D and trimming. The sample records under 200,000 clones, 87% being singletons. The specimen was PBMCs or T cells enriched from blood (not recorded which). The clonotype was recovered from a woman aged 45-65 years who had recovered from COVID-19.

CDR3 DNA: TGTGCCAGCAGTTACAGGGAGGGGATGGGAAACACCATATATTTT. This translates into CASSYREGMGNTIYF. The chain employs TRBV6-5 and TRBJ1-3, with a weak D call TRBD1 (5 bases). Germline values: CDR1 MNHEY, CDR2 SVGAGI. The CDR3 extends over 15 amino acids. The V end was cut by 2 bases, the J end by 4 bases, with 12 bases between.